This TCR beta chain was sequenced during a study of long-term antiretroviral therapy in people with HIV. Study-wide results and caveats: Repertoire dominance by clones expanded before ART was seen at all time points.

Survey-level immunoSEQ v3.0 assays were run. Some clones are missing from TCRdb's copy, which holds only in-frame ones; the method was immunoSEQ multiplex PCR. The table shows 14,000 or so clones, with roughly 80% occurring only once. Remarks on this clone: Its antigen is still unknown.

V was shortened by 4 bases and J by 0 bases, with 19 bases between the two germline ends. The CDR3 contains 18 residues. Germline V gives CDR1 LNHDA, CDR2 SQIVND (reference sequence). Before they underwent DNA extraction, samples held 1-10 million cryopreserved PBMC. This rearrangement joins TRBV19 to TRBJ1-5; TRBD1 is a possible D gene (6 bases). The receptor was derived from a woman aged 40 to 49 with HIV. Sequencing was performed on unsorted PBMCs, taken 1.8 years before starting antiretroviral therapy. In DNA, the CDR3 is TGTGCCAGTAGTACCCACTGGGGGGGACAAAATAGCAATCAGCCCCAGCATTTT. Translated, it gives CASSTHWGGQNSNQPQHF.